The entry below gives a single TCR beta chain sequence along with its context. Its antigen is not identified. Treatment of the sample: oral pan-JAK inhibitor, 5-10 mg twice daily. The entry originates in a study of CD8+ T cells in alopecia areata. Study-wide context: Twice daily, treated patients received 5 to 10 mg of oral tofacitinib. Regarding the study as a whole: Links between baseline CD8+ expansion and response need larger treated cohorts. Alphabeta T cells residing in normal skin are also sequenced in scalp samples.

Extracted RNA was reverse transcribed into cDNA, the sequencing template. TCRdb's copy holds only in-frame clones and misses some; the assay was immunoSEQ multiplex PCR. Of 110,000 or so clones listed, around three fifths are singletons. Trimming stripped 4 bases from V and 10 bases from J, with 11 bases between. Germline CDR1 is SGHDN and CDR2 is FVKESK. This CDR3 spans 12 amino acids. The source material was CD4+ T cells sorted from blood, sampled at week 24, from a patient treated with tofacitinib. The sequence came from a human donor with alopecia areata. This sequence joins TRBV14 and TRBJ2-4; either TRBD1 or TRBD2 may supply D (6 bases each). CDR3 sequence reads: CASSPGGLIQYF. The CDR3, as DNA: TGTGCCAGCAGCCCCGGGGGCCTAATTCAGTACTTC.